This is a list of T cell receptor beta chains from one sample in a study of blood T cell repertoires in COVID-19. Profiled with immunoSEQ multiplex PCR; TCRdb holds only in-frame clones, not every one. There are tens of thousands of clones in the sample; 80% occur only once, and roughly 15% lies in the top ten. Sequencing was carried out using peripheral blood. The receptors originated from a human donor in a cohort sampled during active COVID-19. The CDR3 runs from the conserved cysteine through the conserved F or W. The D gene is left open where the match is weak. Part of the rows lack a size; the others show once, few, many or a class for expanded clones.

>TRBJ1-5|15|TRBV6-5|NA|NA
CASSDWQGKKQPQHF
TGTGCCAGCAGCGATTGGCAGGGGAAAAAGCAGCCCCAGCATTTT
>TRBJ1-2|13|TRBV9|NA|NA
CASSVGTTHGYTF
TGTGCCAGCAGCGTAGGCACCACACATGGCTACACCTTC
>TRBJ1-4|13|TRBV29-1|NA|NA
CSVEDQGSEKLFF
TGCAGCGTTGAAGATCAGGGATCTGAAAAACTGTTTTTT
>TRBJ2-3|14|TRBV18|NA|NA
CASSPAGATDTQYF
TGTGCCAGCTCACCCGCGGGGGCGACAGATACGCAGTATTTT
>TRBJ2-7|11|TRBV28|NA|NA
CASRQGYEQYF
TGTGCCAGCAGGCAGGGCTACGAGCAGTACTTC
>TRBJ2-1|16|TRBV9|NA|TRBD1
CASSVAMGQPHDEQFF
TGTGCCAGCAGCGTAGCTATGGGACAGCCGCACGATGAGCAGTTCTTC
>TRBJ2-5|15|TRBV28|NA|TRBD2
CASSLRTSGRKTQYF
TGTGCCAGCAGTTTAAGGACTAGCGGGAGAAAGACCCAGTACTTC
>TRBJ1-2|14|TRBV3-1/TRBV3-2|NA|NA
CASSQDIPNYGYTF
TGTGCCAGCAGCCAAGACATCCCCAACTATGGCTACACCTTC
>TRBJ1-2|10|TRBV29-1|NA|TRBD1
CSAGDSGYTF
TGCAGCGCTGGGGACAGTGGCTACACCTTC
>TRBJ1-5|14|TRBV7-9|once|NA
CASSFDTVNQPQHF
TGTGCCAGCAGCTTTGACACGGTCAATCAGCCCCAGCATTTT
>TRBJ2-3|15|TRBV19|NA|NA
CASSIPGTVADTQYF
TGTGCCAGTAGTATACCCGGTACAGTCGCAGATACGCAGTATTTT
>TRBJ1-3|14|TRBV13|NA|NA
CASSKDTTGNTIYF
TGTGCCAGCAGCAAAGACACCACTGGAAACACCATATATTTT
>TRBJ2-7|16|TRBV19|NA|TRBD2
CASSSAGGRSIYEQYF
TGTGCCAGTAGTTCCGCGGGAGGCCGTTCGATCTACGAGCAGTACTTC
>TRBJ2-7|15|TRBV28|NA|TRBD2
CASRTGTSGKGEQYF
TGTGCCAGCAGGACCGGGACTAGCGGGAAAGGCGAGCAGTACTTC
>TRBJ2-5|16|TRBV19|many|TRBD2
CASKRRESYNKETQYF
TGTGCCAGTAAGAGGCGGGAGTCATACAATAAAGAGACCCAGTACTTC
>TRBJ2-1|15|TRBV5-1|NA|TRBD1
CASTAGTALYNEQFF
TGCGCCAGCACCGCCGGGACAGCACTATACAATGAGCAGTTCTTC
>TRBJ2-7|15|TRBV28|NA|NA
CASSIPGGSIYEQYF
TGTGCCAGCAGTATCCCGGGCGGGTCTATCTACGAGCAGTACTTC
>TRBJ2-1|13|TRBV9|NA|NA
CASSSVGLNEQFF
TGTGCCAGCAGCTCAGTGGGGCTCAATGAGCAGTTCTTC
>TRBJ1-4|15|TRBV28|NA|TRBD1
CASSETGGKSEKLFF
TGTGCCAGCAGTGAAACAGGGGGTAAAAGTGAAAAACTGTTTTTT
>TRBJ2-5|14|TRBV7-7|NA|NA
CASSRTGIGETQYF
TGTGCTAGCAGCAGAACAGGGATCGGGGAGACCCAGTACTTC
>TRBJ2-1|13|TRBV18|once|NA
CASSGETYNEQFF
TGTGCCAGCTCAGGGGAGACCTACAATGAGCAGTTCTTC
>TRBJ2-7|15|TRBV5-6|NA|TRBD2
CASSSSGGATYEQYF
TGTGCCAGCAGCTCTAGCGGGGGGGCCACCTACGAGCAGTACTTC
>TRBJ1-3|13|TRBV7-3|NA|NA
CASSQGSGNTIYF
TGTGCCAGCAGCCAGGGGAGTGGAAACACCATATATTTT
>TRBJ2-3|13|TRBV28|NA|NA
CASSLGAPDTQYF
TGTGCCAGCAGTTTAGGGGCCCCAGATACGCAGTATTTT
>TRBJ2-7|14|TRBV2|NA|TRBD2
CASRTASGPYEQYF
TGTGCCAGCAGGACGGCTAGCGGTCCCTACGAGCAGTACTTC
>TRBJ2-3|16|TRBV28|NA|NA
CASTGRRSTRGDTQYF
TGTGCCAGCACTGGCCGGCGCTCGACAAGGGGGGATACGCAGTATTTT
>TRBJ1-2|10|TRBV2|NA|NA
CASSVYGYTF
TGTGCCAGCAGTGTATATGGCTACACCTTC
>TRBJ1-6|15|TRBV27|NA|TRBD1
CASSFYDRDNSPLHF
TGTGCCAGCAGTTTCTACGACAGGGATAATTCACCCCTCCACTTT
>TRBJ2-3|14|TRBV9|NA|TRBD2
CASSMRESTDTQYF
TGTGCCAGCAGCATGCGGGAGAGCACAGATACGCAGTATTTT
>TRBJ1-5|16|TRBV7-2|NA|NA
CASSLEYGGDNQPQHF
TGTGCCAGCAGCTTAGAATACGGGGGAGACAATCAGCCCCAGCATTTT
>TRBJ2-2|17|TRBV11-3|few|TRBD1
CASSLDAGGMSTGELFF
TGTGCCAGCAGCTTAGATGCAGGGGGCATGAGCACCGGGGAGCTGTTTTTT
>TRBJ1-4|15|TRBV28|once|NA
CASQDPQGLGEKLFF
TGTGCCAGCCAGGATCCCCAGGGTTTAGGAGAAAAACTGTTTTTT
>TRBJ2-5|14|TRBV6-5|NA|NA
CASSYSQAQETQYF
TGTGCCAGCAGTTACTCCCAGGCGCAAGAGACCCAGTACTTC
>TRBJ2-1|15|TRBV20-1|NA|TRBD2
CSASRGASGRVEQFF
TGCAGTGCTAGTCGTGGGGCTAGCGGGAGGGTAGAGCAGTTCTTC
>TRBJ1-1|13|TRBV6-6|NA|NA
CASSRRGGTEAFF
TGTGCCAGCAGCCGGAGGGGGGGCACTGAAGCTTTCTTT
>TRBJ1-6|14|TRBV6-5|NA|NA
CASSDFIVNSPLHF
TGTGCCAGCAGCGACTTTATTGTTAATTCACCCCTCCACTTT
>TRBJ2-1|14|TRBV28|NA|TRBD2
CASSLSGAYNEQFF
TGTGCCAGCAGTTTAAGCGGGGCCTACAATGAGCAGTTCTTC